This TCR beta chain appears in the sequencing data of a study of blood T cell repertoires in COVID-19. V lost 0 bases and J lost 5, with 14 bases in between. The CDR3 loop spans 15 amino acids. Germline values: CDR1 SGDLS, CDR2 YYNGEE. The assay was immunoSEQ multiplex PCR, and TCRdb's table has in-frame clones only and misses some. The sample lists 88,000 or so clones; about 85% were seen once. This TCR came from a man aged 55-75 years with acute or convalescent COVID-19. This chain links TRBV9 with TRBJ1-1; no clear D. Sequenced input: peripheral blood. For the CDR3, the DNA is TGTGCCAGCAGCGTAGGAAGCGGGTTTGGGACTGAAGCTTTCTTT. Translating it yields CASSVGSGFGTEAFF.